At least ten counts were recorded for the clone carrying this TCR beta chain. Its specificity is unknown. The data were taken from a study of T cells after yellow fever vaccination. The study, taken as a whole, reports: Post-booster repertoires again held most primary-vaccination clones (roughly 95% CD4, over 80% CD8).

V was shortened by 3 bases and J by 1 base, with 8 bases between the two germline ends. The length of the CDR3 is 13 residues. Germline-derived CDR1 and CDR2 are SGHRS and YFSETQ. TCRdb used MiXCR to reprocess the 5' RACE reads, holding one entry per CDR3 protein. The table includes over 100,000 distinct CDR3 sequences, 6.5% to 9% detected once. The sequenced sample was CD8+ T cells sorted from PBMCs, obtained 45 days after the yellow fever booster vaccination. This TCR came from a young man who received the YFV17D yellow fever vaccine. The rearrangement joins TRBV5-1 to TRBJ2-7, with D perhaps being TRBD1 or TRBD2 (5 bases each). The CDR3 loop is CASSWDRSYEQYF. The CDR3 bases are TGCGCCAGCAGCTGGGACCGTTCCTACGAGCAGTACTTC.